One sample yielded the 14 T cell receptor beta chains listed below, sequenced in a study. TCRdb reprocessed the 5' RACE reads via MiXCR and lists one record per CDR3 protein. There are some 30,000 distinct CDR3 sequences in the sample; 25% to 30% occur only once, and about 2.3% lies in the top ten. Tregs were sorted as CD4+CD25+CD127-/low cells. Sequenced material: tumor-infiltrating Tregs sorted from the breast tumor. Every receptor here comes from a female donor with breast cancer.

V gene TRBV7-3 combines with J gene TRBJ1-1; D perhaps matches TRBD1 (5 bases). The CDR3 loop spans 14 amino acids. Deletions cut 1 base from V and 2 bases from J, with 8 bases between. Germline V gives CDR1 SGHTA, CDR2 FQGTGA. CDR3 loop: CASSLMGVNTEAFF. The DNA of the CDR3 is TGTGCCAGCAGCTTAATGGGGGTAAACACTGAAGCTTTCTTT. The variable domain in full, with the rest retrieved from reference TRBV7-3 and TRBJ1-1, is GAGVSQTPSNKVTEKGKYVELRCDPISGHTALYWYRQSLGQGPEFLIYFQGTGAADDSGLPNDRFFAVRPEGSVSTLKIQRTERGDSAVYLCASSLMGVNTEAFFGQGTRLTVV.

This clonotype was seen ten or more times. The rearrangement joins TRBV29-1 to TRBJ2-1, with 14 bases that match TRBD2. V dropped 6 bases and J dropped 0; count of bases not matched to a gene: 4. Per the germline V gene, CDR1 is SQVTM and CDR2 is ANQGSEA. CDR3 size: 16 residues. The DNA of the CDR3 is TGCAGCGTCAGGACTAGCGGGAGGACCTCCTACAATGAGCAGTTCTTC. This sequence encodes CSVRTSGRTSYNEQFF.

In this sample, this clonotype turned up many times. The CDR3 DNA reads TGTGCCAGCAGTGTTTCGGGGGGTACCAATGAGCAGTTCTTC. It translates to CASSVSGGTNEQFF. The chain joins TRBV2 to TRBJ2-1, with 7 nucleotides matching TRBD2. Trimming cost V 4 bases and J 6 bases; bases outside gene matches: 6. The CDR3 runs 14 residues. Germline V gene sequence: CDR1 SNHLY, CDR2 FYNNEI.

This clonotype was counted many times. V is TRBV14 and J is TRBJ1-2; a possible D gene is TRBD1 (6 bases). Germline V lookup: CDR1 SGHDN, CDR2 FVKESK. The V end lost 1 base, the J end lost 2 bases, and 14 bases lay between the germline ends. The CDR3 sequence is 16 residues long. The CDR3 sequence is CASSQGNDRLNYGYTF. In nucleotides, the CDR3 is TGTGCCAGCAGCCAAGGAAACGACAGGCTGAACTATGGCTACACCTTC.

The rearrangement joins TRBV6-1 to TRBJ2-3; TRBD2 matches at 10 bases. The CDR3 extends over 17 amino acids. Trimming at V came to 4 bases and at J to 2 bases, leaving 9 bases not matched to a gene. Germline loops: CDR1 MNHNS, CDR2 SASEGT. The CDR3, as DNA: TGTGCCAGCAGTGCCCAACTAGCGGGGAGGTCCACAGATACGCAGTATTTT. Translating gives CASSAQLAGRSTDTQYF.

The chain employs TRBV20-1 and TRBJ2-1; 12 bases line up with TRBD2. CDR1 is DFQATT, CDR2 SNEGSKA, per germline (reference sequence). The CDR3 covers 14 residues. Trimming at V came to 6 bases and at J to 12 bases, leaving 12 bases not matched to a gene. This chain's CDR3 is CSANRLAGDHTQFF. In DNA, the CDR3 is TGCAGTGCCAACCGACTAGCGGGAGACCATACGCAGTTCTTC.

The chain joins TRBV10-3 to TRBJ2-5; D is perhaps TRBD1 or TRBD2 (6 bases each). The CDR3 has 14 amino acids. V lost 2 bases to trimming and J lost 5 bases, with 12 bases between them. Per the germline V gene, CDR1 is ENHRY and CDR2 is SYGVKD. This CDR3 is CAISEGGTQETQYF. CDR3 nucleotide sequence: TGTGCCATCAGTGAGGGAGGGACACAGGAGACCCAGTACTTC.

This clonotype has just a few counts. The genes are TRBV18 and TRBJ2-6; 9 positions match TRBD1. Trimming at V came to 3 bases and at J to 3 bases, leaving 6 bases not matched to a gene. The CDR3 runs 17 residues. CDR1 KGHSH and CDR2 LQKENI come from the germline V gene. In DNA form, the CDR3 reads TGTGCCAGCTCACCCGGGACAGGGCTTTTTGGGGCCAACGTCCTGACTTTC. This sequence encodes CASSPGTGLFGANVLTF.

This clonotype has a count of ten or more. The chain employs TRBV5-1 and TRBJ2-4, with 7 nucleotides matching TRBD1. Germline assignment: CDR1 SGHRS and CDR2 YFSETQ. This CDR3 is built from 16 residues. V trimming: 0 bases; J trimming: 0 bases; junction bases outside the gene matches: 3. CDR3 DNA: TGCGCCAGCAGCTTGGAGGGACAGCAAGCCAAAAACATTCAGTACTTC. Residues: CASSLEGQQAKNIQYF.

This sequence joins TRBV2 and TRBJ2-1; TRBD1 or TRBD2 may be the D gene (5 bases each). The germline CDR1 and CDR2 sequences are SNHLY and FYNNEI. Trimming stripped 3 bases from V and 5 bases from J, with 8 bases between. The CDR3 sequence is 13 residues long. CDR3 DNA sequence: TGTGCCAGCAGTGACTCGGGGCACAATGAGCAGTTCTTC. It encodes CASSDSGHNEQFF. Full variable domain (missing parts from reference TRBV2 and TRBJ2-1): EPEVTQTPSHQVTQMGQEVILRCVPISNHLYFYWYRQILGQKVEFLVSFYNNEISEKSEIFDDQFSVERPDGSNFTLKIRSTKLEDSAMYFCASSDSGHNEQFFGPGTRLTVL.

V usage is TRBV6-6 and J usage is TRBJ1-2; 9 positions match TRBD1. With V trimmed by 5 bases and J by 8 bases, 6 bases remained unmatched. The CDR3 covers 13 residues. The germline gives CDR1 MNHNY, CDR2 SVGAGI (reference sequence). The chain's CDR3 is CASSKQGAGGYTF. The CDR3 coding sequence is TGTGCCAGCAGTAAACAGGGGGCTGGGGGCTACACCTTC.

This clonotype was recorded at least ten times. CDR3 in DNA: TGTGCCAGCATAAGGGGGGGGACTTACGAGCAGTACTTC. Translation: CASIRGGTYEQYF. The chain is built from TRBV7-2 and TRBJ2-7; a possible D gene is TRBD2 (7 bases). The CDR3 is 13 amino acids. Per germline, CDR1 SGHTA and CDR2 FQGNSA. The V end lost 7 bases, the J end lost 4 bases, and 14 bases lay between the germline ends.

This clonotype qualifies as medium-sized (0.01 to 0.1%). CDR3 protein: CASSSGDRNEQFF. CDR3 DNA: TGCGCCAGCAGCTCAGGGGACAGAAATGAGCAGTTCTTC. V usage is TRBV5-1 and J usage is TRBJ2-1; 7 nucleotides align to TRBD1. The CDR3 totals 13 residues. Germline CDR1 SGHRS, CDR2 YFSETQ. V lost 3 bases to trimming and J lost 7 bases; unmatched junction nucleotides: 4. Full variable domain (remainder filled in from reference TRBV5-1 and TRBJ2-1): KAGVTQTPRYLIKTRGQQVTLSCSPISGHRSVSWYQQTPGQGLQFLFEYFSETQRNKGNFPGRFSGRQFSNSRSEMNVSTLELGDSALYLCASSSGDRNEQFFGPGTRLTVL.

The chain joins TRBV3-1 to TRBJ2-5, with D perhaps TRBD1 or TRBD2 (5 bases each). Germline CDR1 LGHDT, CDR2 YNNKEL (reference sequence). The V end was cut by 3 bases, the J end by 5 bases, with 16 bases between. The CDR3 totals 15 residues. The CDR3 reads CASSHLGPRGETQYF. CDR3 sequence (DNA): TGTGCCAGCAGCCACCTGGGACCCCGAGGGGAGACCCAGTACTTC.